This T cell receptor (beta chain) derives from a study of blood T cell repertoires in COVID-19. As for the study in general: The origin of the acute and convalescent COVID-19 samples was the United States, Italy and Spain. In each case, the material was cDNA or gDNA derived from T cells, B-cell-depleted T cells, or PBMCs.

The V gene's germline CDR1 is SGHTA and CDR2 FQGNSA. The CDR3 spans 13 residues. V was cut by 5 bases and J by 4 bases, with 10 bases left in between. Original data processing: Cell counts per sample came from amplifying reference gene primers. Some clones are missing from TCRdb's copy, which holds only in-frame ones; the method was immunoSEQ multiplex PCR. That table is the source of V, J and clone size, and D and trimming were worked out from the DNA. The sample lists 130,000 to 150,000 clones; under 90% were seen once. Sample: peripheral blood. J is TRBJ2-3 and V is TRBV7-2; perhaps TRBD2 as D (5 bases). This sequence originates from a woman of 80 years or more in a cohort sampled during active or convalescent COVID-19. This CDR3 reads CASSPQRADTQYF. In DNA form, the CDR3 reads TGTGCCAGCAGCCCCCAGAGGGCAGATACGCAGTATTTT.